This TCR beta chain was recorded in a study of beta chain features in type 1 diabetes. This clone was found once. What it binds is unknown. Findings and limits, study-wide: A PCR bias possibly favoring shorter templates would apply equally to patients and controls. No resolution was reached here on whether HLA type influences TCRB rearrangement. Significant though moderate, a shortening of TCRB CDR3s appeared in all four CD4+ subsets of Type 1 diabetes patients.

It was one heparinised blood draw, averaging about 110 mL, that each donor gave. Isolation of CD4+ naive, central memory, regulatory and stem cell-like memory cells was achieved by sorting via CD45RO/CCR7/CD25/CD127/CD95/CD27. With 0 bases removed from V and 13 bases from J, the gap between germline ends came to 19 bases. CDR1 is SGHRS and CDR2 is YFSETQ in the germline V gene. The CDR3 consists of 14 residues. Isolated RNA was reverse transcribed in full, so expressed TCRB transcripts were sequenced. The assay was immunoSEQ multiplex PCR, and TCRdb's table has in-frame clones only and misses some. The table records roughly 14,000 clones, more than 55% of them present only once.

The chain recombines TRBV5-1 with TRBJ2-5; the D gene is possibly TRBD1 (5 bases). The receptor was isolated from a woman between 18 and 29 years old with type 1 diabetes. Material: stem cell memory CD4+ T cells from blood. Here the CDR3 reads CASSLGGIGGDWYF. In DNA, the CDR3 is TGCGCCAGCAGCTTGGGGGGCATCGGTGGAGACTGGTACTTC.